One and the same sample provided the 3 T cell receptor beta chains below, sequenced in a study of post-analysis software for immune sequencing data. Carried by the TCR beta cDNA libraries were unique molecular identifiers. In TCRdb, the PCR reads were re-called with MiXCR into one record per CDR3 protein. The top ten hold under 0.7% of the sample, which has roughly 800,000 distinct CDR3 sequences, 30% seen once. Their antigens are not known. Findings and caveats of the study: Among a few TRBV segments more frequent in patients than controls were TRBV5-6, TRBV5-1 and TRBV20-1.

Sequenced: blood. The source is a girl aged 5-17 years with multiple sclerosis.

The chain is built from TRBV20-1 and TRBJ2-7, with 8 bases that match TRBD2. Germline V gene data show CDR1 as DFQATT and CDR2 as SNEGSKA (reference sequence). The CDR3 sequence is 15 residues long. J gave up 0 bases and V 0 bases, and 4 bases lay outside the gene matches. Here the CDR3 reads CSARDPTSASYEQYF. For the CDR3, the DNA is TGCAGTGCTAGAGATCCGACTAGCGCCTCCTACGAGCAGTACTTC.

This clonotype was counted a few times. The CDR3 nucleotides are TGTGCCACCGGGACAGGGGTGTACCAAGAGACCCAGTACTTC. Its translation is CATGTGVYQETQYF. The J gene is TRBJ2-5, the V gene TRBV24-1, with TRBD1 matching over 10 bases. The CDR3 has 14 residues. Germline V gene lookup returns CDR1 KGHDR and CDR2 SFDVKD. Trimming took 9 bases from V and 0 from J; bases not matched to a gene: 3.

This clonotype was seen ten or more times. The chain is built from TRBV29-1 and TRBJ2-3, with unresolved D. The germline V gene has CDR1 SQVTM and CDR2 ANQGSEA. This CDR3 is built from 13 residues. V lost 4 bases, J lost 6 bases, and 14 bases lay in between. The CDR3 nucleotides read TGCAGCGTTGCTTTTCAGCTAACCGATACGCAGTATTTT. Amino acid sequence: CSVAFQLTDTQYF.